What follows are 22 T cell receptor beta chains derived from one specimen sequenced in a study of T cells in narcolepsy. The data were produced by immunoSEQ multiplex PCR, yet TCRdb's version contains in-frame clones alone and is incomplete. Of approximately 40,000 clones in the sample, about 91% were seen once. The sample was CD45RA- memory CD4+ T cells from PBMCs. Receptors were obtained from a human donor with narcolepsy.

The rearrangement uses TRBV7-9 and TRBJ2-5; 8 bases align to TRBD2. Near its end, the DNA agrees better with TRBJ2-7, so the J call may be wrong. This CDR3 contains 16 residues. CDR1 SEHNR and CDR2 FQNEAQ come from the germline V gene (reference sequence). The DNA for the CDR3 is TGTGCCAGCAGCACCTCACGGGGGGGTAGGATCTACGAGCAGTACTTC. It codes for CASSTSRGGRIYEQYF.

The chain is built from TRBV18 and TRBJ2-7, with a weak D call TRBD2 (6 bases). V dropped 3 bases and J dropped 0 bases, with 15 bases sitting between them. The CDR3 has 16 residues. CDR1 and CDR2 from the germline V gene are KGHSH and LQKENI. CDR3 nucleotide sequence: TGTGCCAGCTCACCCTTTAGCGGCCAGAGCTCCTACGAGCAGTACTTC. This codes for CASSPFSGQSSYEQYF.

V and J are TRBV7-9 and TRBJ2-5, with 7 bases lining up with TRBD1. The germline V gene encodes CDR1 SEHNR and CDR2 FQNEAQ (reference sequence). Trimming took 5 bases from V and 5 from J; bases not matched to a gene: 17. This CDR3 comprises 17 residues. The CDR3 spells CASSRRQGRAPGETQYF. The DNA for the CDR3 is TGTGCCAGCAGCCGAAGACAGGGTAGGGCACCGGGTGAGACCCAGTACTTC.

CDR3 protein: CASSVDPTNYGYTF. The CDR3 nucleotides read TGTGCCAGCAGCGTAGACCCGACTAACTATGGCTACACCTTC. V is TRBV9 and J is TRBJ1-2; D uncertain. The CDR3 loop spans 14 amino acids. V gave up 0 bases and J gave up 0 bases, with 6 bases separating them. Germline V lookup: CDR1 SGDLS, CDR2 YYNGEE.

This clone was observed once. J is TRBJ2-2 and V is TRBV30, with unresolved D. Per the germline V gene, CDR1 is GTSNPN and CDR2 is SVGIG (reference sequence). Trimming cost V 5 bases and J 4 bases, with 14 bases left between them. The CDR3 runs 14 residues. The CDR3 bases are TGTGCCTGGGCGCCCTCTCACAGCACCGGGGAGCTGTTTTTT. Encoded protein: CAWAPSHSTGELFF.

V is TRBV7-2 and J is TRBJ2-7, with D perhaps assigned TRBD1 or TRBD2 (6 bases each). The germline gives CDR1 SGHTA, CDR2 FQGNSA. Trimming shortened V by 5 bases and J by 2 bases, and 13 bases separated the two germline ends. This CDR3 is built from 14 residues. The DNA for the CDR3 is TGTGCCAGCAGCCCGGGGGCCAGGACCTACGAGCAGTACTTC. Its protein product is CASSPGARTYEQYF.

V usage is TRBV6-1 and J usage is TRBJ1-1, with 7 bases identical to TRBD1. Germline V gene sequence: CDR1 MNHNS, CDR2 SASEGT. Germline trimming cut 6 bases from V and 3 bases from J; bases unmatched to any gene: 7. There are 14 residues in the CDR3. Here the CDR3 reads CASREQGRYTEAFF. CDR3 DNA: TGTGCCAGCAGGGAACAGGGGAGGTACACTGAAGCTTTCTTT.

The rearrangement joins TRBV9 to TRBJ1-5; the D gene is possibly TRBD1 (6 bases). The germline V gene encodes CDR1 SGDLS and CDR2 YYNGEE. Deletions cut 0 bases from V and 4 bases from J, with 11 bases between. The CDR3 is made up of 15 amino acids. DNA of the CDR3: TGTGCCAGCAGCGTAGGGGCCCAGGGGAATCAGCCCCAGCATTTT. Translating it yields CASSVGAQGNQPQHF.

The chain couples TRBV7-3 to TRBJ2-2; D is tentatively TRBD1 or TRBD2 (5 bases each). V lost 2 bases and J 4 bases, leaving 8 bases between the germline ends. The CDR3 has 14 residues. Looked up from germline, CDR1 is SGHTA and CDR2 is FQGTGA. CDR3 sequence reads: CASSLQGTTGELFF. CDR3 nucleotide sequence: TGTGCCAGCAGCTTACAAGGGACCACCGGGGAGCTGTTTTTT.

In its sample, this clone was seen once. The chain couples TRBV11-3 to TRBJ1-1; D is unclear. Germline V gene sequence: CDR1 SGHNT, CDR2 YENEEA. The CDR3 spans 13 residues. Trimming took off 0 bases at V and 11 bases at J, with 13 bases between the two ends. CDR3 coding DNA: TGTGCCAGCAGCTTAGAAGCGGGGTACGTGGCTTTCTTT. It encodes CASSLEAGYVAFF. The full variable domain, rest sourced from reference TRBV11-3 and TRBJ1-1, is EAGVVQSPRYKIIEKKQPVAFWCNPISGHNTLYWYLQNLGQGPELLIRYENEEAVDDSQLPKDRFSAERLKGVDSTLKIQPAELGDSAVYLCASSLEAGYVAFFGQGTRLTVV.

V usage is TRBV29-1 and J usage is TRBJ1-2; a possible D gene is TRBD1 (5 bases). The V gene lost 7 bases and the J gene lost 6 bases, with 15 bases spanning the gap. The CDR3 is made up of 12 amino acids. Germline V lookup: CDR1 SQVTM, CDR2 ANQGSEA. The CDR3 sequence: CSAGGGTDGYTF. The CDR3, as DNA: TGCAGCGCCGGGGGAGGGACGGATGGCTACACCTTC.

The chain joins TRBV5-4 to TRBJ2-1; 14 nucleotides align to TRBD2. The germline CDR1 and CDR2 sequences are SGHNT and YYREEE (reference sequence). There are 13 residues in the CDR3. The CDR3 sequence is CAAGLAGVNEQFF. Here the CDR3 DNA reads TGTGCGGCGGGACTAGCGGGAGTGAATGAGCAGTTCTTC.

There are a few counts of this clone. This chain links TRBV10-3 with TRBJ2-7; D may be TRBD2 (5 bases). Trimming removed 2 bases from V and 0 bases from J, with 14 bases in between. In germline, CDR1 is ENHRY, CDR2 SYGVKD. The CDR3 totals 16 residues. The CDR3 DNA follows: TGTGCCATCAGTGAGATGAGGAGGCAGGACTCCTACGAGCAGTACTTC. It encodes CAISEMRRQDSYEQYF.

The CDR3 region is CASRQLKSGGLKARETQYF. DNA for the CDR3: TGTGCCAGCAGGCAACTTAAATCAGGGGGACTGAAGGCAAGAGAGACCCAGTACTTC. The gene calls are TRBV11-2 and TRBJ2-5; D is possibly TRBD1 (7 bases). V was clipped by 6 bases and J by 4 bases, with 30 bases between them. The CDR3 has 19 amino acids. The germline V gene encodes CDR1 SGHAT and CDR2 FQNNGV. Complete variable domain (other parts from reference TRBV11-2 and TRBJ2-5): EAGVAQSPRYKIIEKRQSVAFWCNPISGHATLYWYQQILGQGPKLLIQFQNNGVVDDSQLPKDRFSAERLKGVDSTLKIQPAKLEDSAVYLCASRQLKSGGLKARETQYFGPGTRLLVL.

CDR3 region: CASSTYQRGGDEQFF. The CDR3 DNA follows: TGTGCCAGCAGCACTTACCAGCGGGGGGGCGATGAGCAGTTCTTC. The J gene is TRBJ2-1, the V gene TRBV7-2; TRBD2 agrees at 10 bases. The J segment lost 8 bases and the V segment lost 5 bases, leaving 9 bases of the junction unmatched. The CDR3 loop spans 15 amino acids. The germline CDR1 and CDR2 sequences are SGHTA and FQGNSA. The full variable domain, with the rest looked up from reference TRBV7-2 and TRBJ2-1, is GAGVSQSPSNKVTEKGKDVELRCDPISGHTALYWYRQSLGQGLEFLIYFQGNSAPDKSGLPSDRFSAERTGGSVSTLTIQRTQQEDSAVYLCASSTYQRGGDEQFFGPGTRLTVL.

The chain links TRBV7-2 to TRBJ2-1, with 10 bases fitting TRBD2. Trimming took 7 bases from V and 3 from J; bases not matched to a gene: 9. CDR3 length: 16 amino acids. Germline V gene sequence: CDR1 SGHTA, CDR2 FQGNSA. The CDR3 sequence is CASTANLAGGYNEQFF. Written as DNA, the CDR3 is TGTGCCAGCACCGCAAACTTAGCGGGGGGCTACAATGAGCAGTTCTTC.

V is TRBV30 and J is TRBJ1-3; no firm D call. The CDR3 is made up of 14 amino acids. CDR1 is GTSNPN and CDR2 is SVGIG in the germline V gene (reference sequence). Trimming cost V 2 bases and J 0 bases, with 8 bases left between them. CDR3 DNA: TGTGCCTGGAGTAAAACGATCTCTGGAAACACCATATATTTT. The encoded protein is CAWSKTISGNTIYF.

The J gene is TRBJ1-1, the V gene TRBV18; D unresolved. Per germline, CDR1 KGHSH and CDR2 LQKENI. The CDR3 is made up of 12 amino acids. Between the trimmed V and J ends, which lost 3 bases and 6 bases, there was a span of 8 bases. CDR3 bases: TGTGCCAGCTCACCCGAGAGATCTGAAGCTTTCTTT. It is translated as CASSPERSEAFF. The entire variable domain, with the rest obtained from reference TRBV18 and TRBJ1-1, is as follows: NAGVMQNPRHLVRRRGQEARLRCSPMKGHSHVYWYRQLPEEGLKFMVYLQKENIIDESGMPKERFSAEFPKEGPSILRIQQVVRGDSAAYFCASSPERSEAFFGQGTRLTVV.

V is TRBV12-5 and J is TRBJ2-1, with TRBD1 matching 7 bases. CDR1 LGHNT and CDR2 FRNRAP come from the germline V gene. V lost 1 base and J lost 9; bases outside the gene matches: 3. The CDR3 loop spans 13 amino acids. In DNA form, the CDR3 reads TGTGCTAGTGGTTTGGACAACAGGGGTGAGCAGTTCTTC. The encoded protein is CASGLDNRGEQFF.

This clone was observed a single time. V usage is TRBV18 and J usage is TRBJ1-2, with D tentatively TRBD1 (6 bases). The germline CDR1 and CDR2 sequences are KGHSH and LQKENI. Deletions cut 0 bases from V and 2 bases from J, with 10 bases between. The CDR3 runs 15 residues. The CDR3 region is CASSPPGTPNYGYTF. The CDR3 coding sequence is TGTGCCAGCTCACCACCCGGGACACCAAACTATGGCTACACCTTC.

The V gene is TRBV7-2, the J gene TRBJ1-2; 8 positions match TRBD1. Germline V gives CDR1 SGHTA, CDR2 FQGNSA. The CDR3 runs to 16 residues. Germline trimming cut 4 bases from V and 2 bases from J; bases unmatched to any gene: 9. The DNA for the CDR3 is TGTGCCAGCAGCTCTTCCGGACAGGGAGGAAACTATGGCTACACCTTC. This codes for CASSSSGQGGNYGYTF.

Judged by abundance, this clone is medium-sized. The chain couples TRBV4-3 to TRBJ1-1; TRBD1 is a possible D gene (6 bases). The V and J ends lost 1 base and 6 bases respectively, with 12 bases between them. The CDR3 extends over 14 amino acids. The germline CDR1 and CDR2 sequences are LGHNA and YSLEER. This CDR3 is CASSQVQGISEAFF. CDR3 coding DNA: TGCGCCAGCAGCCAAGTTCAGGGGATATCTGAAGCTTTCTTT.